This T cell receptor (beta chain) comes out of a study of shared clonotypes between healthy human individuals. Sequencing was performed with immunoSEQ multiplex PCR; in TCRdb, only in-frame clones are kept and a portion is missing. Altogether millions of clones are present, just over 90% being singletons, with the ten largest covering more than 0.12%. The length of the CDR3 is 16 residues. CDR1 is MGHRA, CDR2 YSYEKL, per germline. V was clipped by 4 bases and J by 9 bases, with 22 bases between them. The specimen was naive CD4+ T cells sorted from blood. The subset: CD45RA+ positively selected. The clonotype comes from a man aged 18 to 29 in good health. The chain couples TRBV4-1 to TRBJ2-1; D tentatively reads TRBD1 or TRBD2 (7 bases each). CDR3 nucleotide sequence: TGCGCCAGCAGCCCCCTCTCTACAGGGGCTAGCGGTGAGCAGTTCTTC. Protein sequence: CASSPLSTGASGEQFF.